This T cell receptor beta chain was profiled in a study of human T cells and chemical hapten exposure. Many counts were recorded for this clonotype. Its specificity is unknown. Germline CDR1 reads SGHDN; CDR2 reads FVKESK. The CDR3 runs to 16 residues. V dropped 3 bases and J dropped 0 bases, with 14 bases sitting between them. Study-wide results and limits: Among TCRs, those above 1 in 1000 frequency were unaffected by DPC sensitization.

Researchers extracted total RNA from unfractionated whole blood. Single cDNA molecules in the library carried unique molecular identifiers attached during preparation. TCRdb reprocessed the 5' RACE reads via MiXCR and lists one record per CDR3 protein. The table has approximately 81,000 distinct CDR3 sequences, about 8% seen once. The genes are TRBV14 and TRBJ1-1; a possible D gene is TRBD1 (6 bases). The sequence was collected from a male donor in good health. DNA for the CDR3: TGTGCCAGCAGCCATCGGGCAGGGACAATGAACACTGAAGCTTTCTTT. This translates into CASSHRAGTMNTEAFF.